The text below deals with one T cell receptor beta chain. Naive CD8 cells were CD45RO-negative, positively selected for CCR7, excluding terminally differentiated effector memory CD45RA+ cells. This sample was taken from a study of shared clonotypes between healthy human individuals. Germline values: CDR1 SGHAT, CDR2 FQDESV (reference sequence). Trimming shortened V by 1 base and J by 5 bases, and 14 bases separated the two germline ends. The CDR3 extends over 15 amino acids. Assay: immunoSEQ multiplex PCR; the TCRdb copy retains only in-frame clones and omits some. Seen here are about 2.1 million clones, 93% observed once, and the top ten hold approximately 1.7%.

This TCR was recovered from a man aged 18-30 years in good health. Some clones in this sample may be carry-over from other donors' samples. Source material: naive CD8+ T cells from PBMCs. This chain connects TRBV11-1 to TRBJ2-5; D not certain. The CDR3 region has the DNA TGTGCCAGCAGCTTAGTATCTGGGGTCCGGGAGACCCAGTACTTC. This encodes CASSLVSGVRETQYF.